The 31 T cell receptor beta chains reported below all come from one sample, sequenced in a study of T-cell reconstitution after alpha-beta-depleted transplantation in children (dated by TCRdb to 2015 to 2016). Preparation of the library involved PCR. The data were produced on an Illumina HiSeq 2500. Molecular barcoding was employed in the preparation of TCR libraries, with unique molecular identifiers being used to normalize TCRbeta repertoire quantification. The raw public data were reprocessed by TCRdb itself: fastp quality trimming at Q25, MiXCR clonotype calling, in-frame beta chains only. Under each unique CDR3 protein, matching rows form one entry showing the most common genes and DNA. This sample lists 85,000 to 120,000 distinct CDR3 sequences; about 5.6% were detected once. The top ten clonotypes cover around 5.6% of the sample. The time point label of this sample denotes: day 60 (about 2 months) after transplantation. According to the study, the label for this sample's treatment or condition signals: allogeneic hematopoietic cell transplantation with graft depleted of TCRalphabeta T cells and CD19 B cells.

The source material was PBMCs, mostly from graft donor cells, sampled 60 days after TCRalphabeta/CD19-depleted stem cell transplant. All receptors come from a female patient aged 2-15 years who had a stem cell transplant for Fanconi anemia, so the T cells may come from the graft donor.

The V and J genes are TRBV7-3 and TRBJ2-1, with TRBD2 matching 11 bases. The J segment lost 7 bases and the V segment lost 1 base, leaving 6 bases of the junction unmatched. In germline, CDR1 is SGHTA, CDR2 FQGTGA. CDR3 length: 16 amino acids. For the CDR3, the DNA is TGTGCCAGCAGCTTAATTAGCGGGGGGGCCAATAATGAGCAGTTCTTC. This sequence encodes CASSLISGGANNEQFF.

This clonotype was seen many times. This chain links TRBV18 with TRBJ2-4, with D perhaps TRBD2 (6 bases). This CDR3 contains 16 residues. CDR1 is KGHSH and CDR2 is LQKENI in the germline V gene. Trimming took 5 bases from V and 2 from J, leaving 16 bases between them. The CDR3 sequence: CASSAPPGDTKNIQYF. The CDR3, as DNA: TGTGCCAGCTCAGCCCCGCCGGGGGATACCAAAAACATTCAGTACTTC. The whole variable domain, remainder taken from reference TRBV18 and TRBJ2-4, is NAGVMQNPRHLVRRRGQEARLRCSPMKGHSHVYWYRQLPEEGLKFMVYLQKENIIDESGMPKERFSAEFPKEGPSILRIQQVVRGDSAAYFCASSAPPGDTKNIQYFGAGTRLSVL.

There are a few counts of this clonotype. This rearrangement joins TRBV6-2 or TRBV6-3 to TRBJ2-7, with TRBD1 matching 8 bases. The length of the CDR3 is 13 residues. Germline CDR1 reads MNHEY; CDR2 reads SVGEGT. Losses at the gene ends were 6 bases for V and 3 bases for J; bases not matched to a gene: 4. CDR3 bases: TGTGCCAGCAGGTACGGACAGGGCTACGAGCAGTACTTC. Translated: CASRYGQGYEQYF.

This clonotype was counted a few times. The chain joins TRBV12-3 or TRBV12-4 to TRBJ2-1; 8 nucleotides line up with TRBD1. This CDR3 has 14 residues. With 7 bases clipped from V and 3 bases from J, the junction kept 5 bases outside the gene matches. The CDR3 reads CASKEGQDYNEQFF. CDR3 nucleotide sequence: TGTGCCAGCAAGGAGGGACAGGACTACAATGAGCAGTTCTTC.

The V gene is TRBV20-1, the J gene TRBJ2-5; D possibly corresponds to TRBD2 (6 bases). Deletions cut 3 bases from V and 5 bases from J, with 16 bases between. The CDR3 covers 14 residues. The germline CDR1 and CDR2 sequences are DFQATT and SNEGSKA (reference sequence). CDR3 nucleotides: TGCAGTGCTAGGGCGGGGAATAGGTTGGAGACCCAGTACTTC. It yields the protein CSARAGNRLETQYF.

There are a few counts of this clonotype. The CDR3 DNA sequence: TGTGCCAGCAGCCAAGACCCCGGGGGGGGCACAGATACGCAGTATTTT. This codes for CASSQDPGGGTDTQYF. This chain links TRBV4-2 with TRBJ2-3; TRBD2 aligns across 8 bases. CDR1 and CDR2 (germline): LGHNA, YNFKEQ. CDR3 size: 16 residues. V was pared by 0 bases and J by 1 base, with 3 bases of the junction left unmatched.

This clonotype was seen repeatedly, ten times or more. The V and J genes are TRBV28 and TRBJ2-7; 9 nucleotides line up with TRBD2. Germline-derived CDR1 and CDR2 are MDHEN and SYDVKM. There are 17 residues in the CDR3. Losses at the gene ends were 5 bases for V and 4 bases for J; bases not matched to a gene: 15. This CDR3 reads CASSRGGIGLAGYEQYF. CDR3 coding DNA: TGTGCCAGCAGTCGTGGGGGGATCGGGCTAGCGGGATACGAGCAGTACTTC.

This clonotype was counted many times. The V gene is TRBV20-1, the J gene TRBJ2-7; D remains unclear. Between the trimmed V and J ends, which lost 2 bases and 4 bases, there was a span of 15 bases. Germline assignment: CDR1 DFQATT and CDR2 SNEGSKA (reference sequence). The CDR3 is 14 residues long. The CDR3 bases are TGCAGTGCTAGAAATTTGGCTAAACCGTACGAGCAGTACTTC. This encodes CSARNLAKPYEQYF.

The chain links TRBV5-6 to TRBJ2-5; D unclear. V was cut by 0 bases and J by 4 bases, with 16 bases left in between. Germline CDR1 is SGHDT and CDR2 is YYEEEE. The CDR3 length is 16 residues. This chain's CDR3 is CASSLGAQAPSETQYF. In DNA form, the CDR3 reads TGTGCCAGCAGCTTGGGGGCTCAGGCTCCGTCAGAGACCCAGTACTTC.

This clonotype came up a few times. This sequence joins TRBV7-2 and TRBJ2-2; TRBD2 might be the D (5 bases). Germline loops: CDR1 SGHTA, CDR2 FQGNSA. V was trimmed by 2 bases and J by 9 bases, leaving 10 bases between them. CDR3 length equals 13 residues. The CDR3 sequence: CASSLSFGRELFF. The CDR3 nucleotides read TGTGCCAGCAGCTTATCATTCGGGAGGGAGCTGTTTTTT.

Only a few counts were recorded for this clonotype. CDR3 loop: CASSVPGLAGEGETQYF. CDR3 sequence (DNA): TGTGCCAGCAGCGTGCCGGGACTAGCGGGAGAGGGGGAGACCCAGTACTTC. V and J are TRBV9 and TRBJ2-5, with 14 bases aligning to TRBD2. The CDR3 contains 17 residues. J was trimmed by 5 bases and V by 2 bases; bases with no gene match: 8. Germline CDR1 reads SGDLS; CDR2 reads YYNGEE.

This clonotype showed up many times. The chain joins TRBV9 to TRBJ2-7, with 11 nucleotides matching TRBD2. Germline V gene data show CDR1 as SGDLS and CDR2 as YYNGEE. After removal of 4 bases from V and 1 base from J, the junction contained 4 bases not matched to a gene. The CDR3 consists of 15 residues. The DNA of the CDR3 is TGTGCCAGCAGCCCTCGACTAGCGGGATCCTACGAGCAGTACTTC. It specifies CASSPRLAGSYEQYF.

This CDR3 reads CSVPSAGVLYEQYF. The CDR3, as DNA: TGCAGTGTACCCTCAGCGGGGGTTCTCTACGAGCAGTACTTC. The chain links TRBV20-1 to TRBJ2-7, with TRBD2 matching over 8 bases. Trimming at V came to 7 bases and at J to 3 bases, leaving 11 bases not matched to a gene. The CDR3 has 14 amino acids. Per the germline V gene, CDR1 is DFQATT and CDR2 is SNEGSKA (reference sequence).

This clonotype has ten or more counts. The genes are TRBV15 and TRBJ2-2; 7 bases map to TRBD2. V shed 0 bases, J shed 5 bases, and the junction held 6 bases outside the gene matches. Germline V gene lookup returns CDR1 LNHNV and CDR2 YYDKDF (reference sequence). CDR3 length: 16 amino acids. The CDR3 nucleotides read TGTGCCACCAGCAGAGATTCCCTAGCGGTGACCGGGGAGCTGTTTTTT. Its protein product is CATSRDSLAVTGELFF.

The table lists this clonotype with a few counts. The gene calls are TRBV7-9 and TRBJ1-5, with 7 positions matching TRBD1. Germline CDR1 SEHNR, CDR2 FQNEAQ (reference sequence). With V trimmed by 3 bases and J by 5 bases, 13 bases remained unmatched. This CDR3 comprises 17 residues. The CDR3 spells CASSFDIGQGVYQPQHF. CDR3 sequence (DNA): TGTGCCAGCAGCTTTGATATAGGGCAGGGGGTGTATCAGCCCCAGCATTTT.

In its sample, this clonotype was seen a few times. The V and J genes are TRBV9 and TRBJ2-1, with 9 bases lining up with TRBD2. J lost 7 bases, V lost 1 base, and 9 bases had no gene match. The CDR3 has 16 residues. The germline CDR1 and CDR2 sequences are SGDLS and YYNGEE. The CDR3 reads CASSVHHLAGINEQFF. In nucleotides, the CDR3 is TGTGCCAGCAGCGTACACCACCTAGCGGGAATTAATGAGCAGTTCTTC.

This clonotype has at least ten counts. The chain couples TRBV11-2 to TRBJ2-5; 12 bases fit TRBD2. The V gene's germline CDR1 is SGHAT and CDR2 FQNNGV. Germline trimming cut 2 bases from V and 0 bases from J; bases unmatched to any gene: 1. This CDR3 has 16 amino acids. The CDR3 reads CASSLRLAGDQETQYF. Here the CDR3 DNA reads TGTGCCAGCAGCTTACGACTAGCGGGAGACCAAGAGACCCAGTACTTC.

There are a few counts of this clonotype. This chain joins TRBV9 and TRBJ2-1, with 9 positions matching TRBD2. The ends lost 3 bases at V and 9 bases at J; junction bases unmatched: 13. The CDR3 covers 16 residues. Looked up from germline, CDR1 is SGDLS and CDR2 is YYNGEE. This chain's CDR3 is CASSARGRGAGGEQFF. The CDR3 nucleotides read TGTGCCAGCAGCGCCCGCGGGAGGGGGGCTGGGGGTGAGCAGTTCTTC.

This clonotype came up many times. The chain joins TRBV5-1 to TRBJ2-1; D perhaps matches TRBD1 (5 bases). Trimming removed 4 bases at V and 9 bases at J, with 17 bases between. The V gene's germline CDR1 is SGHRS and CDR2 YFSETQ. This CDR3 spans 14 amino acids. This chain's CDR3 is CASSPGARQGEQFF. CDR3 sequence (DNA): TGCGCCAGCAGCCCTGGGGCCAGACAAGGTGAGCAGTTCTTC.

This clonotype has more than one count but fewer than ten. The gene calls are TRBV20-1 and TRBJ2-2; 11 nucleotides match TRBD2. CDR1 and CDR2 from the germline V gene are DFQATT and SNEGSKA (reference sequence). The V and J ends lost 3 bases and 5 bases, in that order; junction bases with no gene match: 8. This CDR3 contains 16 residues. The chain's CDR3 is CSASDKTSGSTGELFF. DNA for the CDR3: TGCAGTGCTAGCGATAAAACTAGCGGGAGTACCGGGGAGCTGTTTTTT.

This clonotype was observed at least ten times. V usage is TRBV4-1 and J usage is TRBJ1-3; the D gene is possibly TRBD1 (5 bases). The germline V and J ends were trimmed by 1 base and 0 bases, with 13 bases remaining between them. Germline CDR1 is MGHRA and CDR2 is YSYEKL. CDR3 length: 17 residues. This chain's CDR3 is CASSQAPARASGNTIYF. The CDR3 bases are TGCGCCAGCAGCCAAGCCCCCGCCAGGGCCTCTGGAAACACCATATATTTT.

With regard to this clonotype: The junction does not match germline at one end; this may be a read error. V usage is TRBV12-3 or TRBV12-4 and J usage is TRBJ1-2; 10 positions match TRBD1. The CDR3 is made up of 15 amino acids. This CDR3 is CASRLSDRGLYGYTF. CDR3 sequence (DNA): TGTGCCAGCCGTTTGTCCGACAGGGGGCTCTATGGCTACACCTTC.

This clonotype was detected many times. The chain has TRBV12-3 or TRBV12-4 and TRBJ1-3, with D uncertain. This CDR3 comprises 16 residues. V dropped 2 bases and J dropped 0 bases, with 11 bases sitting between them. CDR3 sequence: CASSLHSTFSGNTIYF. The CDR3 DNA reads TGTGCCAGCAGTTTACACAGTACCTTCTCTGGAAACACCATATATTTT.

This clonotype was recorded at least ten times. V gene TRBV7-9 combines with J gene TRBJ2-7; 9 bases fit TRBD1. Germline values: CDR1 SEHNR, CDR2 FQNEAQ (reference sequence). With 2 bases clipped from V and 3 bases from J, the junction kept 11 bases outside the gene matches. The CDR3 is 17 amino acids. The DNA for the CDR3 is TGTGCCAGCAGCTTACGCGATCGCTGGACAGGGGTCTACGAGCAGTACTTC. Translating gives CASSLRDRWTGVYEQYF.

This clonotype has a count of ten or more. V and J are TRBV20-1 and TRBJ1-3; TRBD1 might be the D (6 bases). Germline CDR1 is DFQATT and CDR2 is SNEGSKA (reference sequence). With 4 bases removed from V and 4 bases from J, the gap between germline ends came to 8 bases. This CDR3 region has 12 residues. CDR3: CSANRAGNTIYF. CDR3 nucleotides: TGCAGTGCTAACAGGGCAGGAAACACCATATATTTT.

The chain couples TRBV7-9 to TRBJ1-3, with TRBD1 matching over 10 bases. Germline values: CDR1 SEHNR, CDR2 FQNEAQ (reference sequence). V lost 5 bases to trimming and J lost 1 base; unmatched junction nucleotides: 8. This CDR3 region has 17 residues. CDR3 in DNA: TGTGCCAGCAGCCTTAAATGGGACAGGGGATCTGGAAACACCATATATTTT. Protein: CASSLKWDRGSGNTIYF.

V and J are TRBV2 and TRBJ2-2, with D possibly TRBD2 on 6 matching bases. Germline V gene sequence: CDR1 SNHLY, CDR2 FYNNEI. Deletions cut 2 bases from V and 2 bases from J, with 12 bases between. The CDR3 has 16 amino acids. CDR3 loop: CASSERGLYNTGELFF. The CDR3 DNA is TGTGCCAGCAGTGAACGGGGGTTGTATAACACCGGGGAGCTGTTTTTT.

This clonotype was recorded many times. CDR3 DNA sequence: TGTGCCATCCGCCCTGTTGGCGACGCCGGGGAGCTGTTTTTT. It is translated as CAIRPVGDAGELFF. The rearrangement uses TRBV10-3 and TRBJ2-2, with unresolved D. V lost 8 bases and J 6 bases, leaving 16 bases between the germline ends. The CDR3 consists of 14 residues. Germline CDR1 ENHRY, CDR2 SYGVKD.

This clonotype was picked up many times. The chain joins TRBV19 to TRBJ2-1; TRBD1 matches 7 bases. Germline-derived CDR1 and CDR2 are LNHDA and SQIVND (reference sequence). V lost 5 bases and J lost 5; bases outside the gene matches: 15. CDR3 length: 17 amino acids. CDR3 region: CASSSPRPGQSHNEQFF. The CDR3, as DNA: TGTGCCAGTAGTTCCCCCCGTCCGGGACAGTCCCACAATGAGCAGTTCTTC.

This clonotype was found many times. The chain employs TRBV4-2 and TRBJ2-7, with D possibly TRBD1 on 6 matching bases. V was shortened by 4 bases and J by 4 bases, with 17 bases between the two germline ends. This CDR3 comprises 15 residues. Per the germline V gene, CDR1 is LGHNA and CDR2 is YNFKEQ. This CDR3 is CASSPRRGEEYEQYF. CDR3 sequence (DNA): TGTGCCAGCAGCCCCCGCAGGGGAGAAGAATACGAGCAGTACTTC.

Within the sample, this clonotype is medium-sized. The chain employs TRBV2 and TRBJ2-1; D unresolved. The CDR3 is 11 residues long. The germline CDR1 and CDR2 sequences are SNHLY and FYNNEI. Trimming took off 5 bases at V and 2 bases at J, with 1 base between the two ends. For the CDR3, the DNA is TGTGCCAGCAGTCCCTACAATGAGCAGTTCTTC. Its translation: CASSPYNEQFF.